This T cell receptor (beta chain) comes out of a study of Graves' ophthalmopathy and Graves' hyperthyroidism (dated by TCRdb to about 2018). For the study in its entirety: Peripheral blood was collected at initial diagnosis, prior to any treatment. The study used TCR beta repertoire signatures to distinguish Graves' ophthalmopathy from Graves' hyperthyroidism and to predict progression to ophthalmopathy. In total, around 140 blood samples were TCR-sequenced: approximately 42 ophthalmopathy, 75 hyperthyroidism and roughly 17 hyperthyroidism-to-ophthalmopathy patients. To explore V-J signatures distinguishing ophthalmopathy from hyperthyroidism, a discovery set of about a hundred patients (roughly 45 ophthalmopathy, about 57 stable hyperthyroidism) was enrolled. An independent validation cohort was composed of approximately 18 hyperthyroidism patients and around 16 patients who later progressed from hyperthyroidism to ophthalmopathy. In over 5 hyperthyroidism patients, the T-cell repertoire of thyroid tissue was compared with the T-cell repertoire of blood. Following sampling, methimazole starting at 30 mg daily was administered to hyperthyroidism patients, and high-dose intravenous methylprednisolone was administered to ophthalmopathy patients. For training and testing, the 100 or so patients in the discovery cohort were randomly divided in a 7:3 ratio.

Patients with ophthalmopathy had moderately to severely active disease, with a Clinical Activity Score of 3 or more, a NOSPECS grade of 4 or more, and a disease duration of less than 3 months. Patients with other autoimmune diseases, uncontrolled infections, pregnancy or lactation were excluded. Diagnosis relied on clinical symptoms, serum thyroxine, TRAb, thyroid ultrasound and orbital computed tomography. Using Ficoll-Paque density gradient centrifugation, PBMCs were isolated from roughly 9.2 ml of fresh peripheral blood. Total RNA was extracted with Trizol reagent and quality-checked on an Agilent 2100 Bioanalyzer. Regarding this clonotype: Which antigen it targets is not known. It has no much larger one-base neighbor in the sample; base qualities were not kept.

Taken from cysteine to phenylalanine, the CDR3 has 19 residues. Only CDR3 DNA is held: 57 bases, read in frame from base 1. Relative to germline, V is missing 3 bases and J is missing 0 bases, with 17 bases of the junction outside any gene match. The germline V gene (reference sequence) supplies CDR1 DFQATT and CDR2 SNEGSKA. Paper-wide results and their limitations: No statistical method was used to set the sample size in advance, and the investigators knew which group each participant was assigned to. Most expanded thyroid clonotypes with frequency above 0.001 were also detected in blood, suggesting blood repertoires may reflect the thyroid immune response. In validation, the model predicted ophthalmopathy progression with about 64% sensitivity and about 77% specificity; roughly 12 predicted patients were CT-confirmed with GO in a median of around 6.5 months. Ophthalmopathy was separated from stable hyperthyroidism by the 13-signature model with just under 90% sensitivity and about 81% specificity in cross-validation and with 80%/75% in the test set.

For repertoire sequencing, TCR beta CDR3 regions were amplified from RNA transcripts. A first-round RT-PCR used HTBI primers with the Qiagen OneStep RT-PCR kit, followed by a second-round multiplex PCR, size selection and purification. Sequencing of the libraries was carried out on an Illumina HiSeq2000 in paired-end mode with 100 bp reads. The paper's data handling went like this. SOAPnuke was used for read processing, and reads with adapters, uncalled bases, a mean Phred below 15, or no exact constant-primer or identifier match were discarded. High-quality paired reads were merged with COPE v1.2.5. Unique nucleotide sequences were defined as clonotypes and aligned to IMGT TRB V, D and J references using MiTCR v1.1. The analysis was limited to V-J combinations with a frequency above 0.0001, which together covered 99.2% of repertoires. A TCR clonal expansion and chaos score per V-J combination was defined as the ratio of F50 clonal expansion to chaos observed in the TCRdist matrix. Welch's t-statistics and random forest were used to reduce the features to about a dozen V-J combinations, which were then used as input to a naive Bayes classifier. The Morisita-Horn index was used to measure how similar the thyroid and blood repertoires were. TCRdb handled the public reads itself, with Q25 trimming in fastp and clone calling in MiXCR, and kept productive beta chains. Rows with one shared CDR3 protein collapse into an entry with the most common genes and DNA. None of the V and J calls come from the authors' own analysis; TCRdb made them. In this sample the table shows some 400,000 distinct CDR3 sequences, around 20% of which occur a single time. Roughly 1.5% of the sample is taken by the ten largest.

The sequence links TRBV20-1 to TRBJ2-7; the central 10 bases match TRBD2. Sequencing was carried out using peripheral blood. The receptor comes from a woman aged 18-30 years with Graves' ophthalmopathy. Donor details come from another sample of the same person, matched by shared clones. The CDR3 region: CSASPSGLAERVPSYEQYF. The bases are TGCAGTGCTAGCCCTTCCGGACTAGCGGAGAGAGTCCCCTCCTACGAGCAGTACTTC.